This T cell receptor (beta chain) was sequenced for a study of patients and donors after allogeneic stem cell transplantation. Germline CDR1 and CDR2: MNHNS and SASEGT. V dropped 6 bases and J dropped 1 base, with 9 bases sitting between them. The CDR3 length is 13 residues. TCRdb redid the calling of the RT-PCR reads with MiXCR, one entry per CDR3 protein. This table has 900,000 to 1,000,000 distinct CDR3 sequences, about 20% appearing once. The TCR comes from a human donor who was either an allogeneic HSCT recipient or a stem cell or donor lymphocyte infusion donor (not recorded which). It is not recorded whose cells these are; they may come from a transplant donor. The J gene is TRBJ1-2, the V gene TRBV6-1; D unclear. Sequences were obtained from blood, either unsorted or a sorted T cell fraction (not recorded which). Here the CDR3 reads CASRPGFNYGYTF. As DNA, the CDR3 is TGTGCCAGCAGGCCCGGTTTTAACTATGGCTACACCTTC.